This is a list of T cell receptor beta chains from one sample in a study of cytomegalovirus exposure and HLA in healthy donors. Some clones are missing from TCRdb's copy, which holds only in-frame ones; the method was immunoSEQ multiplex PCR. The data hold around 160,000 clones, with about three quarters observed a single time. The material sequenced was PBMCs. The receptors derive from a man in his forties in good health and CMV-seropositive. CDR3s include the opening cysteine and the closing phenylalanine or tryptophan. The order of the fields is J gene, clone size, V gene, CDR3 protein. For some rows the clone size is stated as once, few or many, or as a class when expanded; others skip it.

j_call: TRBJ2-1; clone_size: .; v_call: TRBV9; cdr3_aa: CASSEEGTSLSNNEQFF
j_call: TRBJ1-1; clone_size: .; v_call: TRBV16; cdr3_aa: CASSHSGTVNTEAFF
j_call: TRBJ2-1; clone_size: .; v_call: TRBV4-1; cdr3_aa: CASSGLAGGSTSPNEQFF
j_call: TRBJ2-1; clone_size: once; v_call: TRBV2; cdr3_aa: CASSRQGIDNEQFF
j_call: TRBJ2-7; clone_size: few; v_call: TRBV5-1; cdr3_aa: CASKGQGVMGEQYF
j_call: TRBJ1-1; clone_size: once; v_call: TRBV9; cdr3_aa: CASSLGGLNTEAFF
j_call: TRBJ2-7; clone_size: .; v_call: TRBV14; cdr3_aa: CASSSKLSSGNYEQYF
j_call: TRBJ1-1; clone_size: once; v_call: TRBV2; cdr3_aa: CASSVIAGQGAGAFF
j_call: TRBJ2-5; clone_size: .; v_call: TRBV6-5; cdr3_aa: CASSSALGGIRYF
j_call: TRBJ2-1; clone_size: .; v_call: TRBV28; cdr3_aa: CASSAAGVRNEQFF
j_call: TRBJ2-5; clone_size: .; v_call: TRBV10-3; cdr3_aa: CAISQGQGRGRQETQYF
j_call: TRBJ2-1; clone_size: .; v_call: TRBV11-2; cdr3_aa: CASSFGGGYNEQFF
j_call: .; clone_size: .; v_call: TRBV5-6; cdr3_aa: CASSLEGLAVYEQYF
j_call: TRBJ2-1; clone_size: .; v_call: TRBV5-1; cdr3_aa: CASSLQKNNPSNEQFF
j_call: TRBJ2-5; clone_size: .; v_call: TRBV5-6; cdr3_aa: CASSFIGVQETQYF
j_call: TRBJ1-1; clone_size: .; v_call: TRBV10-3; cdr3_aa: CAISTTGVQNTEAFF
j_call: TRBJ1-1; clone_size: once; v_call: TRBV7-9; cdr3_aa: CSSSFLQGSNTEAFF
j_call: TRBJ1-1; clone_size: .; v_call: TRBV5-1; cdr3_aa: CASSIGTSTEAFF
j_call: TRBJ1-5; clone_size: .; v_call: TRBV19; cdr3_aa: CASSTQSNQPQHF
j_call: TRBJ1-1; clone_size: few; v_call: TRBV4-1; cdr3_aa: CASSQDEVAEAFF
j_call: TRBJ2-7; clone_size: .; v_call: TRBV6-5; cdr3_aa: CASSPSGPYEQYF
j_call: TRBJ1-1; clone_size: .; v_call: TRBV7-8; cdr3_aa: CASRWLHSGHLNTEAFF
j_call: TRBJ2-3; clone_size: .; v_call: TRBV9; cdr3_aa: CASSVGGRTDTQYF
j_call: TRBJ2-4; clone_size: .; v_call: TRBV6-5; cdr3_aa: CASKGRETPKNIQYF
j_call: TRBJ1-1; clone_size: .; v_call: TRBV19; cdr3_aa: CASSFTGKAFF
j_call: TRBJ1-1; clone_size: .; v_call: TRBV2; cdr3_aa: CASVWGGRNEAFF
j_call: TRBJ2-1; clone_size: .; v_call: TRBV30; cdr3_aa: CATPGLAHEQFF
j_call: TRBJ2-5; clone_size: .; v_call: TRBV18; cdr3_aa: CASSLGLAGQETQYF
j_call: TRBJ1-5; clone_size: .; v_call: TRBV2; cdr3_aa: CASSEQYSNQPQHF
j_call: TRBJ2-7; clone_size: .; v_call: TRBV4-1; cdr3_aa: CASSPGGPTYEQYF
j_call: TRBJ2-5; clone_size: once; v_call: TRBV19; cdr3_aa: CASSTTVAEEQYF